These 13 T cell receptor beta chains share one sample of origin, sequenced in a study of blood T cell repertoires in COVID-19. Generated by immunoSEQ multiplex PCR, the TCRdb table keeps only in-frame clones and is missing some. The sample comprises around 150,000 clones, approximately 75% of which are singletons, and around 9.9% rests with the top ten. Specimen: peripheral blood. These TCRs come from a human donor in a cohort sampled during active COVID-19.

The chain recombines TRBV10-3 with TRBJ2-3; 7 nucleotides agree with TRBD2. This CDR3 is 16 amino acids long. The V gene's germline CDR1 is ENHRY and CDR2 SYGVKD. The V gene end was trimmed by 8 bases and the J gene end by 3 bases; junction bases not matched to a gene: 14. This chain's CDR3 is CAISRGSGHSTDTQYF. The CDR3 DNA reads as TGTGCCATCTCTCGGGGTAGCGGGCACTCTACAGATACGCAGTATTTT.

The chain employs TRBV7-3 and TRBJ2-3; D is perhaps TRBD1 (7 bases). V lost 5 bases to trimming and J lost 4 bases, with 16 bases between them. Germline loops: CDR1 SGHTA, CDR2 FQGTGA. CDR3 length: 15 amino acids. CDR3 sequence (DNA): TGTGCCAGCAGCCCGACAGGCAGGGGGGCAGATACGCAGTATTTT. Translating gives CASSPTGRGADTQYF.

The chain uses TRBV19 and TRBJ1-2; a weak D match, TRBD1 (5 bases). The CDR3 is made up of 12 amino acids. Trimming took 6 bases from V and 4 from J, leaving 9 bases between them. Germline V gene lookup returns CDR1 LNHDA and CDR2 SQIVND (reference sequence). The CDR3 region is CASRTDFYGYTF. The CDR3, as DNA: TGTGCCAGTAGGACAGATTTCTATGGCTACACCTTC.

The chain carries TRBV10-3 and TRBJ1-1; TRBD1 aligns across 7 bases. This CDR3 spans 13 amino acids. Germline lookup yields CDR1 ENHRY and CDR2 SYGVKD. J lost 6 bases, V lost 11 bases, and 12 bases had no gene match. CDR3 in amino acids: CAAGTAAASEAFF. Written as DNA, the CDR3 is TGTGCCGCAGGGACAGCAGCGGCCTCTGAAGCTTTCTTT.

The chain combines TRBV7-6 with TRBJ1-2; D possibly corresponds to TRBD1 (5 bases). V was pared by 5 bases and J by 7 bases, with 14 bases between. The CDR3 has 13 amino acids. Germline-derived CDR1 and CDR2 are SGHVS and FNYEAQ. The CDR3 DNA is TGTGCCAGCAGCCCCCTCAGGGATACTGGCTACACCTTC. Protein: CASSPLRDTGYTF. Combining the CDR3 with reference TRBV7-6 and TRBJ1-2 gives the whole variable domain GAGVSQSPRYKVTKRGQDVALRCDPISGHVSLYWYRQALGQGPEFLTYFNYEAQQDKSGLPNDRFSAERPEGSISTLTIQRTEQRDSAMYRCASSPLRDTGYTFGSGTRLTVV.

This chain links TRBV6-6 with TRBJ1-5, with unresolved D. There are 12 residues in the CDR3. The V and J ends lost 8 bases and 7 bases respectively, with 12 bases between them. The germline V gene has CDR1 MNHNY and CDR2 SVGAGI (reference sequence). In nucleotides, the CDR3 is TGTGCCAGCTCGTACCCGGGGCAGCCCCAGCATTTT. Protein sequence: CASSYPGQPQHF.

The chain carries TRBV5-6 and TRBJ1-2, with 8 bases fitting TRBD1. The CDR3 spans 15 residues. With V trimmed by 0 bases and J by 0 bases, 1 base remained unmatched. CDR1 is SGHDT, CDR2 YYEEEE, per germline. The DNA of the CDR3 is TGTGCCAGCAGCTTGGTACAGGGGGCTAACTATGGCTACACCTTC. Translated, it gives CASSLVQGANYGYTF.

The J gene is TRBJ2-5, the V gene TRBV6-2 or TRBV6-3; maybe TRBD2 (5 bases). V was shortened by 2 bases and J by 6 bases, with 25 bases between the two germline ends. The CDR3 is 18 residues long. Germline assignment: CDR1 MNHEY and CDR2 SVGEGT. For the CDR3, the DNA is TGTGCCAGCAGTTACAGGTCCCAGAAACTAGTGGGGTCTAAGACCCAGTACTTC. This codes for CASSYRSQKLVGSKTQYF.

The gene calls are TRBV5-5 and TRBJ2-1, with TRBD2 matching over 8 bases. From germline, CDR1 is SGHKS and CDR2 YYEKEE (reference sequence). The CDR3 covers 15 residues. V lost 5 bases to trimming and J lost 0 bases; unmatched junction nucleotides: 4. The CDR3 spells CASSLAGSSYNEQFF. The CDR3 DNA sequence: TGTGCCAGCAGTTTAGCGGGGAGCTCCTACAATGAGCAGTTCTTC.

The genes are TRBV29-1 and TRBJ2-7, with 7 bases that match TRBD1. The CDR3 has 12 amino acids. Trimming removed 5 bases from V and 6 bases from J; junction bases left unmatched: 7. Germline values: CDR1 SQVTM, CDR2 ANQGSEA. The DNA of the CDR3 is TGCAGCGTTAAGGACAGGATTGGCGAGCAGTACTTC. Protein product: CSVKDRIGEQYF.

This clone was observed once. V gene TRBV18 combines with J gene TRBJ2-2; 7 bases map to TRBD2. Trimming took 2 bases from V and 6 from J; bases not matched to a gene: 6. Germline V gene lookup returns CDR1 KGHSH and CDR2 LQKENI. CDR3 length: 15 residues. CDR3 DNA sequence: TGTGCCAGCTCACCAACGGGACTATCCTCCGGGGAGCTGTTTTTT. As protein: CASSPTGLSSGELFF.

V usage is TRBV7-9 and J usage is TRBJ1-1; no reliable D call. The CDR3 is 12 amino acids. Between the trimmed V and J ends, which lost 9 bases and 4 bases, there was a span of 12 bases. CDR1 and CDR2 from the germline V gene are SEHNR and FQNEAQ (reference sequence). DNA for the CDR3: TGTGCCAGTTTGGGCTTGAGCACTGAAGCTTTCTTT. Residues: CASLGLSTEAFF.

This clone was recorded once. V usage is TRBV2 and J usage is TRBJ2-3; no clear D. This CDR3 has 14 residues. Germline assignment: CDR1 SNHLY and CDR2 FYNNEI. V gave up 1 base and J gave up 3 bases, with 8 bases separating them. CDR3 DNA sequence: TGTGCCAGCAGTGAAGGGGCCCGGACAGATACGCAGTATTTT. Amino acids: CASSEGARTDTQYF. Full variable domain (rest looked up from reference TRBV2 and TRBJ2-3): EPEVTQTPSHQVTQMGQEVILRCVPISNHLYFYWYRQILGQKVEFLVSFYNNEISEKSEIFDDQFSVERPDGSNFTLKIRSTKLEDSAMYFCASSEGARTDTQYFGPGTRLTVL.